This passage covers 26 T cell receptor beta chains from one sample sequenced in a study of PD-L1 blockade in urothelial cancer (dated by TCRdb to 2016 to 2017). The library was built by means of the immunoSEQ multiplex PCR assay. Not all clones reach the TCRdb copy of this immuneACCESS table, which keeps in-frame sequences only. Checked studies attribute under half of the gap to unresolved V genes and leave the rest unexplained. This sample comprises about 100,000 clones, about 90% of them detected only once. Of the sample, around 0.9% is held by the ten largest clones. The material sequenced was PBMCs, taken around atezolizumab (anti-PD-L1) treatment. The receptors originated from a woman older than 75 with urothelial cancer.

V is TRBV9 and J is TRBJ2-3; 8 nucleotides align to TRBD1. CDR1 is SGDLS, CDR2 YYNGEE, per germline. This CDR3 has 15 amino acids. The V segment lost 1 base and the J segment 4 bases; nucleotides outside the gene matches: 5. CDR3 coding DNA: TGTGCCAGCAGCGTAACTTCAGGGGGCCCAGATACGCAGTATTTT. Its translation is CASSVTSGGPDTQYF.

The chain uses TRBV11-2 and TRBJ2-2; D call uncertain. Trimming stripped 5 bases from V and 4 bases from J, with 11 bases between. This CDR3 has 14 residues. Germline assignment: CDR1 SGHAT and CDR2 FQNNGV. The CDR3 sequence is CASSPKRSTGELFF. In DNA, the CDR3 is TGTGCCAGCAGCCCGAAGAGAAGCACCGGGGAGCTGTTTTTT.

The chain combines TRBV28 with TRBJ1-5; TRBD1 agrees at 10 bases. Germline V gene lookup returns CDR1 MDHEN and CDR2 SYDVKM. This CDR3 has 17 amino acids. The junction had 7 bases not matched to a gene; V was cut back by 5 bases and J by 0 bases. CDR3 nucleotides: TGTGCCAGCAGTATCACCGGGACAGGGGTTAGCAATCAGCCCCAGCATTTT. It encodes CASSITGTGVSNQPQHF.

The rearrangement joins TRBV5-1 to TRBJ1-3, with D perhaps matching TRBD1 (5 bases). Germline CDR1 and CDR2: SGHRS and YFSETQ. The CDR3 runs to 14 residues. Trimming took off 4 bases at V and 4 bases at J, with 12 bases between the two ends. The CDR3 loop is CASSPTVGGNTIYF. CDR3 DNA: TGCGCCAGCAGCCCGACAGTAGGAGGAAACACCATATATTTT.

The chain has TRBV7-9 and TRBJ1-5; the D gene is possibly TRBD1 (6 bases). CDR3 length: 15 amino acids. Germline-derived CDR1 and CDR2 are SEHNR and FQNEAQ (reference sequence). The V end was cut by 1 base, the J end by 4 bases, with 11 bases between. CDR3 DNA sequence: TGTGCCAGCAGCTTAGGGGGGCAAGGAAATCAGCCCCAGCATTTT. Translated, it gives CASSLGGQGNQPQHF. The variable domain in full, with the rest retrieved from reference TRBV7-9 and TRBJ1-5, is DTGVSQNPRHKITKRGQNVTFRCDPISEHNRLYWYRQTLGQGPEFLTYFQNEAQLEKSRLLSDRFSAERPKGSFSTLEIQRTEQGDSAMYLCASSLGGQGNQPQHFGDGTRLSIL.

J is TRBJ1-2 and V is TRBV27; D is possibly TRBD1 (6 bases). CDR1 and CDR2 (germline): MNHEY, SMNVEV (reference sequence). The CDR3 contains 13 residues. V lost 4 bases and J lost 3, with 9 bases in between. The CDR3 DNA reads as TGTGCCAGCAGTTACAGGGTTGACTATGGCTACACCTTC. As protein: CASSYRVDYGYTF.

This clone was seen a single time. The CDR3 nucleotides are TGTGCCAGCAGCGCAGGTTGGGCTGGAAACACCATATATTTT. This sequence encodes CASSAGWAGNTIYF. This chain uses TRBV9 with TRBJ1-3; D is unresolved. CDR1 is SGDLS and CDR2 is YYNGEE in the germline V gene. The CDR3 is made up of 14 amino acids. With 3 bases removed from V and 2 bases from J, the gap between germline ends came to 9 bases. Based on the CDR3 plus reference TRBV9 and TRBJ1-3, the full variable domain is DSGVTQTPKHLITATGQRVTLRCSPRSGDLSVYWYQQSLDQGLQFLIQYYNGEERAKGNILERFSAQQFPDLHSELNLSSLELGDSALYFCASSAGWAGNTIYFGEGSWLTVV.

This rearrangement joins TRBV27 to TRBJ1-5; weak D call: TRBD1 (6 bases). The V gene's germline CDR1 is MNHEY and CDR2 SMNVEV (reference sequence). Trimming took off 6 bases at V and 0 bases at J, with 15 bases between the two ends. CDR3 length equals 16 residues. This CDR3 reads CASRLAGQFSNQPQHF. As DNA, the CDR3 is TGTGCCAGCAGGTTGGCAGGACAGTTTAGCAATCAGCCCCAGCATTTT.

This clone was seen just once. This chain joins TRBV5-1 and TRBJ1-4; 8 nucleotides match TRBD1. Trimming took 0 bases from V and 3 from J; bases not matched to a gene: 4. The CDR3 has 16 amino acids. Germline CDR1 and CDR2: SGHRS and YFSETQ. In nucleotides, the CDR3 is TGCGCCAGCAGCTTGGGCAGGGGGCCCCCTAATGAAAAACTGTTTTTT. It specifies CASSLGRGPPNEKLFF.

J is TRBJ2-7 and V is TRBV7-6, with a weak D call TRBD1 (6 bases). Per the germline V gene, CDR1 is SGHVS and CDR2 is FNYEAQ. Between the trimmed V and J ends, which lost 1 base and 9 bases, there was a span of 22 bases. The CDR3 spans 16 residues. The CDR3 DNA reads as TGTGCCAGCAGCTTAGGCACGTTTCCCGGCAGGGGCGGGCAGTACTTC. Its translation: CASSLGTFPGRGGQYF.

V usage is TRBV7-2 and J usage is TRBJ2-7; 11 bases are a match to TRBD2. CDR1 and CDR2 from the germline V gene are SGHTA and FQGNSA. Trimming removed 6 bases from V and 0 bases from J; junction bases left unmatched: 1. CDR3 length: 14 residues. The CDR3, as DNA: TGTGCCAGCAGTACTAGCGGGAGCTCCTACGAGCAGTACTTC. This encodes CASSTSGSSYEQYF.

At least ten counts were recorded for this clone. The genes are TRBV9 and TRBJ1-2; 8 bases map to TRBD1. This CDR3 region has 18 residues. CDR1 and CDR2 (germline): SGDLS, YYNGEE. The J segment lost 0 bases and the V segment lost 4 bases, leaving 14 bases of the junction unmatched. The CDR3 DNA reads TGTGCCAGCAGCACCGCCTCGGGACAGGCGTCCCCTAACTATGGCTACACCTTC. This gives the protein CASSTASGQASPNYGYTF.

This chain links TRBV5-6 with TRBJ1-5; D may be TRBD1 (6 bases). The CDR3 totals 15 residues. The germline gives CDR1 SGHDT, CDR2 YYEEEE. Between the trimmed V and J ends, which lost 0 bases and 6 bases, there was a span of 13 bases. Here the CDR3 DNA reads TGTGCCAGCAGCTTGGGCAGGGGAAGGGGTCAGCCCCAGCATTTT. It is translated as CASSLGRGRGQPQHF.

This rearrangement joins TRBV29-1 to TRBJ2-7; D perhaps matches TRBD1 (5 bases). The length of the CDR3 is 14 residues. V was clipped by 7 bases and J by 5 bases, with 21 bases between them. Germline V gives CDR1 SQVTM, CDR2 ANQGSEA. CDR3 bases: TGCAGCGCGAACCTCGTTAGGGGTTCCCACGAGCAGTACTTC. It specifies CSANLVRGSHEQYF.

About this clone: This same CDR3 is encoded by further DNA sequences in the sample. The chain is built from TRBV28 and TRBJ1-2, with 9 bases lining up with TRBD1. V lost 2 bases, J lost 5 bases, and 3 bases stayed unmatched. Germline V gene lookup returns CDR1 MDHEN and CDR2 SYDVKM. The CDR3 runs 14 residues. The CDR3: CASSLGTGLYGYTF. CDR3 DNA: TGTGCCAGCAGTTTAGGGACAGGGTTGTATGGCTACACCTTC.

The genes are TRBV5-6 and TRBJ1-2; 7 positions match TRBD1. This CDR3 is built from 17 residues. The ends lost 4 bases at V and 8 bases at J; junction bases unmatched: 20. The V gene's germline CDR1 is SGHDT and CDR2 YYEEEE. Here the CDR3 DNA reads TGTGCCAGCAGCAGGGGGGACAGTTCCAAACGCTATAACGGCTACACCTTC. Protein sequence: CASSRGDSSKRYNGYTF.

The rearrangement uses TRBV11-2 and TRBJ2-5, with 7 bases aligning to TRBD1. Germline V gives CDR1 SGHAT, CDR2 FQNNGV. The CDR3 is made up of 14 amino acids. V shed 5 bases and J 4 bases; nucleotides not matched to a gene: 7. The DNA for the CDR3 is TGTGCCAGCAGCCCCCGGGCAGGGGGAGAGACCCAGTACTTC. Encoded protein: CASSPRAGGETQYF.

The V call is TRBV19, the J call TRBJ1-1; TRBD1 agrees at 7 bases. J lost 5 bases, V lost 3 bases, and 6 bases had no gene match. The V gene's germline CDR1 is LNHDA and CDR2 SQIVND (reference sequence). The CDR3 is 14 residues long. CDR3 bases: TGTGCCAGTAGTATCCCCACAGGGGCGACTGAAGCTTTCTTT. Its translation is CASSIPTGATEAFF.

This clone has only a few counts. V and J are TRBV28 and TRBJ2-2, with unresolved D. The germline CDR1 and CDR2 sequences are MDHEN and SYDVKM. V shed 10 bases and J shed 5 bases, with 5 bases lying between them. The CDR3 extends over 10 amino acids. CDR3: CATRTGELFF. In DNA, the CDR3 is TGTGCCACGAGGACCGGGGAGCTGTTTTTT.

The chain recombines TRBV6-1 with TRBJ1-2; 8 bases map to TRBD1. The V and J ends lost 0 bases and 5 bases, in that order; junction bases with no gene match: 5. The CDR3 length is 15 residues. Looked up from germline, CDR1 is MNHNS and CDR2 is SASEGT. The CDR3 DNA reads TGTGCCAGCAGTGAAGCCGGGACAGGCCTTTATGGCTACACCTTC. It is translated as CASSEAGTGLYGYTF.

The J gene is TRBJ1-1, the V gene TRBV27; D unclear. The CDR3 is 13 amino acids. V was cut by 4 bases and J by 0 bases, with 6 bases left in between. Germline loops: CDR1 MNHEY, CDR2 SMNVEV (reference sequence). The CDR3: CASSYRLNTEAFF. In DNA form, the CDR3 reads TGTGCCAGCAGTTATCGTCTGAACACTGAAGCTTTCTTT.

The chain joins TRBV25-1 to TRBJ2-1; 11 positions agree with TRBD2. Germline V CDR1 and CDR2: MGHDK, SYGVNS. The CDR3 loop spans 18 amino acids. V trimming: 2 bases; J trimming: 1 base; junction bases outside the gene matches: 7. In DNA form, the CDR3 reads TGTGCCAGCAGTGAAATAACTAGCGGGAGTAAATCCTACAATGAGCAGTTCTTC. Translation: CASSEITSGSKSYNEQFF.

V and J are TRBV21-1 and TRBJ2-7; the D call TRBD2 from the table was never checked on the DNA. TRBV21-1 is listed as a pseudogene. This CDR3 has 19 residues. The CDR3 reads CASSKRAPRVAESSYEQYF. CDR3 nucleotide sequence: TGTGCCAGCAGCAAAAGGGCCCCTCGGGTAGCGGAAAGCTCCTACGAGCAGTACTTC.

The chain carries TRBV7-3 and TRBJ2-1; 7 nucleotides agree with TRBD1. CDR1 is SGHTA and CDR2 is FQGTGA in the germline V gene. Germline trimming cut 1 base from V and 8 bases from J; bases unmatched to any gene: 2. This CDR3 has 13 residues. CDR3: CASSLNRGDEQFF. In nucleotides, the CDR3 is TGTGCCAGCAGCTTAAACAGGGGAGATGAGCAGTTCTTC.

V gene TRBV7-9 combines with J gene TRBJ2-5; 11 bases line up with TRBD2. V lost 1 base and J lost 5; bases outside the gene matches: 9. The V gene's germline CDR1 is SEHNR and CDR2 FQNEAQ (reference sequence). The CDR3 extends over 17 amino acids. The CDR3 loop reads CASSLVGTSGSGETQYF. DNA for the CDR3: TGTGCCAGCAGCTTAGTCGGAACTAGCGGGAGTGGGGAGACCCAGTACTTC.

The chain has TRBV9 and TRBJ2-7; 9 nucleotides align to TRBD2. J was trimmed by 5 bases and V by 0 bases; bases with no gene match: 6. CDR1 is SGDLS, CDR2 YYNGEE, per germline. This CDR3 is built from 15 residues. The CDR3 is CASSVDNSGRDEQYF. For the CDR3, the DNA is TGTGCCAGCAGCGTAGATAATAGCGGGAGAGACGAGCAGTACTTC.